The 32 T cell receptor beta chains listed next were all sequenced from one sample in a study of cytomegalovirus exposure and HLA in healthy donors. TCRdb's table, derived via immunoSEQ multiplex PCR, lists solely in-frame clones and lacks some. Altogether about 64,000 clones are present, around 89% being singletons, with the ten largest covering 1.5% to 2%. Material for sequencing was PBMCs. The receptors originated from a young woman in good health and CMV-seronegative.

The rearrangement joins TRBV5-1 to TRBJ2-1, with D perhaps matching TRBD2 (6 bases). CDR3 length: 17 residues. V shed 0 bases and J shed 5 bases, with 18 bases lying between them. Germline CDR1 is SGHRS and CDR2 is YFSETQ. CDR3: CASSLGGSGRKNNEQFF. CDR3 nucleotides: TGCGCCAGCAGCTTGGGTGGTAGCGGTCGAAAGAACAATGAGCAGTTCTTC. Filled out from reference TRBV5-1 and TRBJ2-1, the complete variable domain reads KAGVTQTPRYLIKTRGQQVTLSCSPISGHRSVSWYQQTPGQGLQFLFEYFSETQRNKGNFPGRFSGRQFSNSRSEMNVSTLELGDSALYLCASSLGGSGRKNNEQFFGPGTRLTVL.

This clone showed up just once. This chain uses TRBV15 with TRBJ2-2, with no clear D. Germline CDR1 LNHNV, CDR2 YYDKDF (reference sequence). V lost 0 bases and J 7 bases, leaving 6 bases between the germline ends. The CDR3 extends over 13 amino acids. The CDR3 sequence is CATSRDLIGELFF. The CDR3 coding sequence is TGTGCCACCAGCAGAGATCTAATCGGGGAGCTGTTTTTT.

This clone turned up a few times. The chain recombines TRBV29-1 with TRBJ1-1, with 9 nucleotides matching TRBD1. The CDR3 consists of 13 residues. Germline V gives CDR1 SQVTM, CDR2 ANQGSEA. Germline trimming cut 6 bases from V and 4 bases from J; bases unmatched to any gene: 6. CDR3 sequence reads: CSVSGQGSTEAFF. DNA for the CDR3: TGCAGCGTGTCGGGACAGGGCAGCACTGAAGCTTTCTTT.

This chain joins TRBV28 and TRBJ2-7; 7 bases match TRBD1. The CDR3 is 15 amino acids. V lost 3 bases to trimming and J lost 2 bases; unmatched junction nucleotides: 7. CDR1 MDHEN and CDR2 SYDVKM come from the germline V gene. The CDR3 region is CASSFRQGVTYEQYF. The CDR3 bases are TGTGCCAGCAGTTTTAGACAGGGTGTTACCTACGAGCAGTACTTC.

The CDR3 DNA is TGTGCCAGTAGTATATACACAGGTCAAAATCAGCCCCAGCATTTT. It is translated as CASSIYTGQNQPQHF. V and J are TRBV19 and TRBJ1-5; weak D call: TRBD1 (5 bases). The germline V gene encodes CDR1 LNHDA and CDR2 SQIVND (reference sequence). Between the trimmed V and J ends, which lost 2 bases and 4 bases, there was a span of 12 bases. CDR3 length equals 15 residues.

Of note for this clone: One end of the junction varies from germline; a read error may be responsible. The chain has TRBV7-7 and TRBJ2-5; 12 nucleotides align to TRBD1. CDR1 SSHAT and CDR2 FNYEAQ come from the germline V gene (reference sequence). This CDR3 is built from 15 residues. As DNA, the CDR3 is TGTGCTAGCAGCTCGGGACAGGGGGCAGGAGAGACCCAGTACTTC. Translation: CASSSGQGAGETQYF.

The rearrangement links TRBV6-5 to TRBJ2-7, with D unresolved. Germline V lookup: CDR1 MNHEY, CDR2 SVGAGI. The CDR3 covers 13 residues. The ends were cut back, 5 bases at V and 1 base at J, with 9 bases in the middle. Here the CDR3 DNA reads TGTGCCAGCAGTCCCACACAGTCCTACGAGCAGTACTTC. This translates into CASSPTQSYEQYF.

The chain has TRBV7-2 and TRBJ2-5, with D perhaps matching TRBD2 (5 bases). The ends were cut back, 1 base at V and 1 base at J, with 10 bases in the middle. The germline CDR1 and CDR2 sequences are SGHTA and FQGNSA. This CDR3 contains 15 residues. The CDR3 loop reads CASSLGLAPQETQYF. CDR3 bases: TGTGCCAGCAGCTTAGGTCTAGCCCCCCAAGAGACCCAGTACTTC.

The chain joins TRBV5-1 to TRBJ1-5; TRBD1 matches at 7 bases. The J segment lost 1 base and the V segment lost 4 bases, leaving 5 bases of the junction unmatched. Looked up from germline, CDR1 is SGHRS and CDR2 is YFSETQ. This CDR3 region has 15 residues. CDR3 protein: CASSRTGQSNQPQHF. CDR3 DNA sequence: TGCGCCAGCAGCAGGACGGGACAGAGCAATCAGCCCCAGCATTTT.

This rearrangement joins TRBV12-5 to TRBJ2-5, with D possibly TRBD2 on 5 matching bases. Germline V gene data show CDR1 as LGHNT and CDR2 as FRNRAP. Trimming left V 2 bases short and J 5 bases short, with 9 bases between. The CDR3 length is 13 residues. The CDR3 is CASGLWQRETQYF. As DNA, the CDR3 is TGTGCTAGTGGTTTGTGGCAGCGGGAGACCCAGTACTTC.

This clone has only a few counts. The chain couples TRBV5-1 to TRBJ2-7; D perhaps matches TRBD1 (6 bases). The V gene lost 4 bases and the J gene lost 6 bases, with 20 bases spanning the gap. Germline V gene data show CDR1 as SGHRS and CDR2 as YFSETQ. The CDR3 is 15 amino acids. CDR3 nucleotide sequence: TGCGCCAGCAGCCCCGGGACGCAGGGGTTGAGCGAGCAGTACTTC. As protein: CASSPGTQGLSEQYF.

V usage is TRBV13 and J usage is TRBJ1-4, with D possibly matching TRBD1 (5 bases). The V gene's germline CDR1 is PRHDT and CDR2 FYEKMQ (reference sequence). This CDR3 region has 15 residues. V was shortened by 1 base and J by 5 bases, with 11 bases between the two germline ends. Here the CDR3 DNA reads TGTGCCAGCAGCTTAGCTGGTAGGGGAAATGAAAAACTGTTTTTT. Translated: CASSLAGRGNEKLFF. Supplemented by reference TRBV13 and TRBJ1-4, the full variable domain reads AAGVIQSPRHLIKEKRETATLKCYPIPRHDTVYWYQQGPGQDPQFLISFYEKMQSDKGSIPDRFSAQQFSDYHSELNMSSLELGDSALYFCASSLAGRGNEKLFFGSGTQLSVL.

This chain connects TRBV27 to TRBJ1-2, with no clear D. CDR3 length: 15 amino acids. Trimming removed 6 bases at V and 2 bases at J, with 16 bases between. Looked up from germline, CDR1 is MNHEY and CDR2 is SMNVEV (reference sequence). In DNA form, the CDR3 reads TGTGCCAGCAGCCTAGTTTACGGGAAAAACTATGGCTACACCTTC. Residues: CASSLVYGKNYGYTF.

This chain links TRBV6-5 with TRBJ2-5; 14 nucleotides agree with TRBD2. From germline, CDR1 is MNHEY and CDR2 SVGAGI. J gave up 2 bases and V 5 bases, and 1 base lay outside the gene matches. The CDR3 totals 15 residues. The CDR3 here is CASSGLAGGQETQYF. CDR3 sequence (DNA): TGTGCCAGCAGTGGACTAGCGGGAGGTCAAGAGACCCAGTACTTC.

This clone was observed once. In DNA, the CDR3 is TGTGCCAGCAGTTTATCCTTTCAGACTAGCGGGAGGGCAGCCTACAATGAGCAGTTCTTC. This codes for CASSLSFQTSGRAAYNEQFF. V and J are TRBV27 and TRBJ2-1; TRBD2 matches at 14 bases. The germline gives CDR1 MNHEY, CDR2 SMNVEV (reference sequence). V lost 0 bases to trimming and J lost 2 bases; unmatched junction nucleotides: 9. The CDR3 consists of 20 residues.

DNA of the CDR3: TGTGCCAGCAGCTTAATCGAGGGGGCCGGGCGGTTCTTC. Protein: CASSLIEGAGRFF. The rearrangement uses TRBV7-3 and TRBJ2-1; TRBD1 matches at 7 bases. Losses at the gene ends were 1 base for V and 15 bases for J; bases not matched to a gene: 9. Per germline, CDR1 SGHTA and CDR2 FQGTGA. This CDR3 is 13 amino acids long.

The rearrangement links TRBV6-4 to TRBJ2-5; D perhaps matches TRBD2 (5 bases). The CDR3 loop spans 14 amino acids. The ends were cut back, 8 bases at V and 0 bases at J, with 13 bases in the middle. Per germline, CDR1 MRHNA and CDR2 SNTAGT. CDR3 region: CASPRTGYQETQYF. In DNA, the CDR3 is TGTGCCAGCCCCAGGACGGGGTACCAAGAGACCCAGTACTTC.

The CDR3 loop is CASSPPGGSGEKLFF. The DNA of the CDR3 is TGTGCCAGCAGCCCCCCGGGGGGCTCAGGGGAAAAACTGTTTTTT. The gene calls are TRBV28 and TRBJ1-4; TRBD1 might be the D (6 bases). V shed 6 bases and J shed 8 bases, with 19 bases lying between them. Germline V gene sequence: CDR1 MDHEN, CDR2 SYDVKM. This CDR3 region has 15 residues.

The chain recombines TRBV29-1 with TRBJ2-1; 9 nucleotides match TRBD1. V lost 6 bases to trimming and J lost 6 bases; unmatched junction nucleotides: 12. This CDR3 is built from 15 residues. The germline CDR1 and CDR2 sequences are SQVTM and ANQGSEA. CDR3 sequence (DNA): TGCAGCGTCGACTTAATGGACAGGGGTGCCAATGAGCAGTTCTTC. Protein: CSVDLMDRGANEQFF.

The chain is built from TRBV11-2 and TRBJ2-3; 12 positions agree with TRBD2. V dropped 1 base and J dropped 6; count of bases not matched to a gene: 5. Per the germline V gene, CDR1 is SGHAT and CDR2 is FQNNGV. This CDR3 region has 16 residues. This CDR3 is CASSLATSGSWDTQYF. CDR3 sequence (DNA): TGTGCCAGCAGCTTAGCGACTAGCGGGAGTTGGGATACGCAGTATTTT.

This chain connects TRBV6-5 to TRBJ1-6; D remains ambiguous. V was trimmed by 6 bases and J by 10 bases, leaving 19 bases between them. CDR1 is MNHEY and CDR2 is SVGAGI in the germline V gene. CDR3 length: 15 amino acids. In nucleotides, the CDR3 is TGTGCCAGCAGCCACTCAACAGTCACCAAATCACCCCTCCACTTT. Encoded protein: CASSHSTVTKSPLHF.

This chain connects TRBV5-1 to TRBJ2-1, with TRBD2 matching over 9 bases. This CDR3 is built from 16 residues. Germline V gene data show CDR1 as SGHRS and CDR2 as YFSETQ. J lost 4 bases, V lost 3 bases, and 8 bases had no gene match. The CDR3 here is CASSSHGGGAYNEQFF. The CDR3, as DNA: TGCGCCAGCAGCTCCCACGGCGGGGGGGCATACAATGAGCAGTTCTTC.

The chain couples TRBV9 to TRBJ2-1, with D possibly being TRBD2 (6 bases). From germline, CDR1 is SGDLS and CDR2 YYNGEE. There are 16 residues in the CDR3. Trimming stripped 3 bases from V and 0 bases from J, with 13 bases between. CDR3 nucleotides: TGTGCCAGCAGCGGAGAAGGGAGGACCTCCTACAATGAGCAGTTCTTC. Its translation is CASSGEGRTSYNEQFF.

The rearrangement joins TRBV6-5 to TRBJ2-7; 9 bases line up with TRBD1. The ends lost 6 bases at V and 4 bases at J; junction bases unmatched: 7. Germline CDR1 is MNHEY and CDR2 is SVGAGI. This CDR3 has 14 amino acids. This CDR3 reads CASSPTGGSYEQYF. The CDR3 nucleotides read TGTGCCAGCAGCCCGACAGGGGGATCGTACGAGCAGTACTTC.

The V gene is TRBV5-1, the J gene TRBJ2-1, with 7 bases identical to TRBD2. The trim removed 2 bases at V and 8 bases at J, leaving 4 bases unmatched. CDR1 and CDR2 (germline): SGHRS, YFSETQ. This CDR3 region has 13 residues. CDR3 in amino acids: CASSFSGNHEQFF. The CDR3 DNA sequence: TGCGCCAGCAGCTTCAGCGGGAACCATGAGCAGTTCTTC.

This chain joins TRBV29-1 and TRBJ2-7; 9 nucleotides agree with TRBD1. Looked up from germline, CDR1 is SQVTM and CDR2 is ANQGSEA. V was pared by 1 base and J by 5 bases, with 9 bases of the junction left unmatched. The CDR3 is made up of 15 amino acids. The DNA of the CDR3 is TGCAGCGTTGAAGGGGACAGGGCGGCGGGGGACGAGCAGTACTTC. It is translated as CSVEGDRAAGDEQYF.

V and J are TRBV11-2 and TRBJ2-5; D is perhaps TRBD1 (6 bases). Germline assignment: CDR1 SGHAT and CDR2 FQNNGV. Trimming removed 2 bases at V and 3 bases at J, with 7 bases between. The CDR3 sequence is 13 residues long. The CDR3 here is CASSLNREETQYF. CDR3 nucleotides: TGTGCCAGCAGCTTAAACAGGGAAGAGACCCAGTACTTC.

CDR3 region: CASSEDRTTSGNTIYF. In DNA form, the CDR3 reads TGCGCCAGCAGTGAGGACAGGACGACCTCTGGAAACACCATATATTTT. This chain connects TRBV10-1 to TRBJ1-3, with D tentatively TRBD1 (6 bases). CDR1 is WNHNN, CDR2 SYGVQD, per germline (reference sequence). V was clipped by 2 bases and J by 0 bases, with 11 bases between them. This CDR3 region has 16 residues.

V is TRBV5-6 and J is TRBJ1-5; 10 bases match TRBD1. V lost 3 bases to trimming and J lost 0 bases; unmatched junction nucleotides: 3. Germline-derived CDR1 and CDR2 are SGHDT and YYEEEE. This CDR3 comprises 16 residues. The CDR3 region has the DNA TGTGCCAGCAGCTCTGGGACAGGGGCTAGCAATCAGCCCCAGCATTTT. It is translated as CASSSGTGASNQPQHF.

This rearrangement joins TRBV2 to TRBJ2-7; D is uncertain. The V end lost 7 bases, the J end lost 0 bases, and 13 bases lay between the germline ends. Germline V lookup: CDR1 SNHLY, CDR2 FYNNEI. The CDR3 length is 14 residues. The CDR3 DNA is TGTGCCAGCACTCCGACCGGGTACTCCTACGAGCAGTACTTC. Translation: CASTPTGYSYEQYF.

This sequence joins TRBV6-5 and TRBJ2-5; TRBD1 aligns across 8 bases. CDR1 MNHEY and CDR2 SVGAGI come from the germline V gene. After removal of 2 bases from V and 5 bases from J, the junction contained 7 bases not matched to a gene. This CDR3 spans 15 amino acids. CDR3 residues: CASSYGQGAWETQYF. In nucleotides, the CDR3 is TGTGCCAGCAGTTACGGGCAGGGGGCTTGGGAGACCCAGTACTTC.

The rearrangement uses TRBV5-1 and TRBJ2-7; TRBD1 matches at 7 bases. J gave up 3 bases and V 4 bases, and 10 bases lay outside the gene matches. This CDR3 spans 15 amino acids. Germline V gives CDR1 SGHRS, CDR2 YFSETQ. CDR3 in DNA: TGCGCCAGCAGCACGACAGGGTCAGGAGTCTACGAGCAGTACTTC. Protein: CASSTTGSGVYEQYF. The complete variable domain, with remaining parts taken from reference TRBV5-1 and TRBJ2-7, reads KAGVTQTPRYLIKTRGQQVTLSCSPISGHRSVSWYQQTPGQGLQFLFEYFSETQRNKGNFPGRFSGRQFSNSRSEMNVSTLELGDSALYLCASSTTGSGVYEQYFGPGTRLTVT.